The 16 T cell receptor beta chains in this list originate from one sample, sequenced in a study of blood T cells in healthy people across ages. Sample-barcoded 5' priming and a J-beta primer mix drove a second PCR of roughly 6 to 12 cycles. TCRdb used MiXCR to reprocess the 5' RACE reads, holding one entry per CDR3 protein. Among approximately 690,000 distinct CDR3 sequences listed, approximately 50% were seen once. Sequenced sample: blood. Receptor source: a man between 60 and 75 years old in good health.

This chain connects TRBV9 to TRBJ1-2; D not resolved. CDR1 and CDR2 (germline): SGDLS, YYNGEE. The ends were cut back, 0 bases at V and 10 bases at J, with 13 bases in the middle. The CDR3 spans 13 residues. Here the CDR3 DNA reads TGTGCCAGCAGCGTAGCCCAGACATCCCTCTACACCTTC. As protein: CASSVAQTSLYTF.

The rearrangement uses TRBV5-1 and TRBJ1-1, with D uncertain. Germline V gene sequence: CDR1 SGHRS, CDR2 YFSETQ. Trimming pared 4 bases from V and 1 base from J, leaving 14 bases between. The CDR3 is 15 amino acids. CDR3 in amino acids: CASSRTTATNTEAFF. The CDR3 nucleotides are TGCGCCAGCAGCAGGACCACAGCGACGAACACTGAAGCTTTCTTT.

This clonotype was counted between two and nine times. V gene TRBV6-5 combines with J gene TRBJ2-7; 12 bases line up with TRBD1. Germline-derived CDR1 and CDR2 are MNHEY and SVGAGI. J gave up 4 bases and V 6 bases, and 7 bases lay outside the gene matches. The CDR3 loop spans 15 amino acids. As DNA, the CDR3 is TGTGCCAGCAGGGGACAGGGGGCCCCTACTTACGAGCAGTACTTC. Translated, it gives CASRGQGAPTYEQYF.

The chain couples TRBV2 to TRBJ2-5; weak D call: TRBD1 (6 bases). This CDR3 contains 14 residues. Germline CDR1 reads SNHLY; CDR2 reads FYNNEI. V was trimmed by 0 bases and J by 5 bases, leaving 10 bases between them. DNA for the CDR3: TGTGCCAGCAGTGAAGCGTGGCAGGGGGAGACCCAGTACTTC. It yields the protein CASSEAWQGETQYF. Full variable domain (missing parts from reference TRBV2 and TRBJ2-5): EPEVTQTPSHQVTQMGQEVILRCVPISNHLYFYWYRQILGQKVEFLVSFYNNEISEKSEIFDDQFSVERPDGSNFTLKIRSTKLEDSAMYFCASSEAWQGETQYFGPGTRLLVL.

Written as DNA, the CDR3 is TGTGCCAGCAGTGAGGGACAGGGTAGTGGCTACACCTTC. It translates to CASSEGQGSGYTF. V gene TRBV27 combines with J gene TRBJ1-2; TRBD1 matches at 9 bases. The CDR3 has 13 amino acids. The J segment lost 7 bases and the V segment lost 5 bases, leaving 5 bases of the junction unmatched. Germline CDR1 reads MNHEY; CDR2 reads SMNVEV (reference sequence).

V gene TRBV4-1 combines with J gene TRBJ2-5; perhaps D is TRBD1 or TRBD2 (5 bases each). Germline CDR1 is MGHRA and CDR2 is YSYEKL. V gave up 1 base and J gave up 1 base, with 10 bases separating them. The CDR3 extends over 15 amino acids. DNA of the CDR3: TGCGCCAGCAGCCAAGGCGCAGGGACCCAAGAGACCCAGTACTTC. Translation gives CASSQGAGTQETQYF.

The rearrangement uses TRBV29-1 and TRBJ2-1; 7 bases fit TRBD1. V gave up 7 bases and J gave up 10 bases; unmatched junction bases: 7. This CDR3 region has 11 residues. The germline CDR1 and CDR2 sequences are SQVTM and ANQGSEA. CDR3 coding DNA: TGCAGCGCCGGGGACAGTAGGGAGCAGTTCTTC. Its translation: CSAGDSREQFF.

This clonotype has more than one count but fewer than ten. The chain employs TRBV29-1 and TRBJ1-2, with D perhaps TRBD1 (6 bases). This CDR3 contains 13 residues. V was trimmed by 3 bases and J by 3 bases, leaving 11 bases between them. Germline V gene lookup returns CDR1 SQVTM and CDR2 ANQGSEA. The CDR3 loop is CSVDTGRYYGYTF. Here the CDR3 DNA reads TGCAGCGTTGACACAGGGAGATACTATGGCTACACCTTC.

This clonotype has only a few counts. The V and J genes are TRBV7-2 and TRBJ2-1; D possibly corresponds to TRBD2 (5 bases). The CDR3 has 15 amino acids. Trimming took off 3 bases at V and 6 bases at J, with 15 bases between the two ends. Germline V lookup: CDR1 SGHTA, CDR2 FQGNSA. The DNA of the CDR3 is TGTGCCAGCAGCTTCGACTACCGAGGGATCAATGAGCAGTTCTTC. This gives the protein CASSFDYRGINEQFF.

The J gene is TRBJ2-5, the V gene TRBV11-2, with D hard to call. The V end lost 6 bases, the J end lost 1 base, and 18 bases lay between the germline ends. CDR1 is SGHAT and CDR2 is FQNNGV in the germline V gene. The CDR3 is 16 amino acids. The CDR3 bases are TGTGCCAGCAGTTTGGAACCTTCCTCACCCCAAGAGACCCAGTACTTC. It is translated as CASSLEPSSPQETQYF. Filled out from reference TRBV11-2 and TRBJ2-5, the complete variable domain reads EAGVAQSPRYKIIEKRQSVAFWCNPISGHATLYWYQQILGQGPKLLIQFQNNGVVDDSQLPKDRFSAERLKGVDSTLKIQPAKLEDSAVYLCASSLEPSSPQETQYFGPGTRLLVL.

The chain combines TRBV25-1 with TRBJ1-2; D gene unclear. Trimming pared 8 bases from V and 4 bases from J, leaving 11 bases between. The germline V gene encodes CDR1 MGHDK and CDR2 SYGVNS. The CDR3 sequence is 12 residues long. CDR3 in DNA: TGTGCCAGCCGGACGCGGGCCTATGGCTACACCTTC. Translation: CASRTRAYGYTF.

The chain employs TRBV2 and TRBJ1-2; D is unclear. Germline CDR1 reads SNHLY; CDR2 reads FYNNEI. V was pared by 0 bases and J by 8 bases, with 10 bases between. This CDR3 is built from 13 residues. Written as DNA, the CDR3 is TGTGCCAGCAGTGAAGCTCGACAAGGGGGCTACACCTTC. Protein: CASSEARQGGYTF. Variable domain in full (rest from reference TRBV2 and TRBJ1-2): EPEVTQTPSHQVTQMGQEVILRCVPISNHLYFYWYRQILGQKVEFLVSFYNNEISEKSEIFDDQFSVERPDGSNFTLKIRSTKLEDSAMYFCASSEARQGGYTFGSGTRLTVV.

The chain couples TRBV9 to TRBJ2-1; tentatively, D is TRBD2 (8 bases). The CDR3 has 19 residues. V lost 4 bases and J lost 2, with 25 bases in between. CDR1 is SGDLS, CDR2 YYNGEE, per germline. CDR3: CASSSDRTSPGGTYNEQFF. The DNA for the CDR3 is TGTGCCAGCAGCTCGGACAGGACTAGCCCAGGGGGGACCTACAATGAGCAGTTCTTC.

The CDR3 sequence: CASSFYRANGYTF. The CDR3 DNA reads as TGTGCCAGCAGTTTCTACAGGGCTAATGGCTACACCTTC. The chain has TRBV12-3 or TRBV12-4 and TRBJ1-2, with TRBD1 as a possible D gene (6 bases). The germline V and J ends were trimmed by 3 bases and 6 bases, with 11 bases remaining between them. The CDR3 length is 13 residues.

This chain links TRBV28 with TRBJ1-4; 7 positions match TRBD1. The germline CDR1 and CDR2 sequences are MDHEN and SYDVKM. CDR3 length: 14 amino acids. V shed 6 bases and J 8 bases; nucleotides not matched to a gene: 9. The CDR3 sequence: CASRTGLSGEKLFF. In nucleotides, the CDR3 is TGTGCCAGCAGGACAGGGTTAAGCGGGGAAAAACTGTTTTTT. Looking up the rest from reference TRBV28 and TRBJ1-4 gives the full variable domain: DVKVTQSSRYLVKRTGEKVFLECVQDMDHENMFWYRQDPGLGLRLIYFSYDVKMKEKGDIPEGYSVSREKKERFSLILESASTNQTSMYLCASRTGLSGEKLFFGSGTQLSVL.

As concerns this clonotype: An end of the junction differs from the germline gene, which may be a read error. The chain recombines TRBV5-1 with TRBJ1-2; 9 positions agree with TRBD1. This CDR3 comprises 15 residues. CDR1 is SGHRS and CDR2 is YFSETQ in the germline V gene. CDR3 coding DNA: TGCGCCGGCAGCGGGGCGACAGGGGGGACGGATGGCTACACCTTC. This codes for CAGSGATGGTDGYTF. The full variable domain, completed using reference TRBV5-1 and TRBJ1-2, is KAGVTQTPRYLIKTRGQQVTLSCSPISGHRSVSWYQQTPGQGLQFLFEYFSETQRNKGNFPGRFSGRQFSNSRSEMNVSTLELGDSALYLCAGSGATGGTDGYTFGSGTRLTVV.